These T cell receptor beta chains were read from a single sample in a study of read filtering for tumor transcriptome and immune sequencing. TCRdb redid the calling of the reads with MiXCR, one entry per CDR3 protein. This sample carries tens of thousands of distinct CDR3 sequences, around an eighth of them seen once, and the ten largest clones take less than 7%. Sequencing used a population of CD138-negative cells sorted from bone marrow. The receptors come from a donor aged 40 or over with multiple myeloma. The CDR3 runs from the conserved cysteine through the conserved F or W. D genes are given only for firm matches. Only part of the rows carry a size: once, few, many, or a class if the clone is expanded.

V gene,D gene,clone size,J gene,CDR3 protein,CDR3 DNA
TRBV7-9,TRBD1,many,TRBJ1-6,CASSAQGQGLDSPLHF,TGTGCCAGCAGCGCCCAAGGACAGGGTTTGGATTCACCCCTCCACTTT
TRBV20-1,.,few,TRBJ1-1,CSASKLITDEAFF,TGCAGTGCTAGTAAATTAATAACAGATGAAGCTTTCTTT
TRBV27,TRBD2,many,TRBJ2-5,CASSRLAGVRGETQYF,TGTGCCAGCAGCAGACTAGCGGGGGTAAGAGGAGAGACCCAGTACTTC
TRBV20-1,.,many,TRBJ1-1,CSASSAFEAFF,TGCAGTGCTAGTTCCGCATTTGAAGCTTTCTTT
TRBV20-1,.,many,TRBJ1-1,CSASSGGPSEAFF,TGCAGTGCCAGCTCCGGGGGTCCATCTGAAGCTTTCTTT
TRBV20-1,.,medium-sized,TRBJ2-1,CSAYSGTVSYNEQFF,TGCAGTGCTTACTCCGGGACTGTCTCCTACAATGAGCAGTTCTTC
TRBV20-1,TRBD1,many,TRBJ2-6,CSARDSGGIGANVLTF,TGCAGTGCTAGAGATTCAGGGGGCATTGGGGCCAACGTCCTGACTTTC
TRBV28,TRBD2,many,TRBJ2-5,CASSFREGRRQETQYF,TGTGCCAGCAGTTTCCGGGAGGGCCGACGGCAAGAGACCCAGTACTTC
TRBV29-1,TRBD1,many,TRBJ1-1,CSAGGKAEAFF,TGCAGCGCAGGGGGCAAGGCTGAAGCTTTCTTT
TRBV12-3/TRBV12-4,.,few,TRBJ1-2,CASSSKDWFFGYGYTF,TGTGCCAGCAGTTCTAAAGACTGGTTCTTTGGCTATGGCTACACCTTC
TRBV9,.,many,TRBJ2-3,CASSYRQVTDTQYF,TGTGCCAGCAGCTACCGACAAGTCACAGATACGCAGTATTTT
TRBV12-3/TRBV12-4,.,many,TRBJ2-7,CASSQNNAEQYF,TGTGCCAGCAGTCAGAACAATGCCGAGCAGTACTTC
TRBV6-5,.,many,TRBJ2-7,CASSSPGTYEQYF,TGTGCCAGCAGTTCCCCAGGAACCTACGAGCAGTACTTC
TRBV29-1,TRBD1,many,TRBJ1-5,CSVWDRGGNQPQHF,TGCAGCGTTTGGGACAGGGGAGGCAATCAGCCCCAGCATTTT
TRBV5-1,TRBD1,many,TRBJ2-5,CASSLWDREETQYF,TGCGCCAGCAGCTTGTGGGACAGGGAAGAGACCCAGTACTTC
TRBV18,TRBD2,.,TRBJ2-1,CASSPLSGGPYNEQFF,TGTGCCAGCTCACCACTAAGCGGGGGCCCTTACAATGAGCAGTTCTTC
TRBV5-1,.,many,TRBJ2-5,CASSLRGAPETQYF,TGCGCCAGCAGCTTGCGAGGAGCCCCAGAGACCCAGTACTTC
TRBV20-1,.,many,TRBJ2-5,CSATTGGRETQYF,TGCAGTGCTACCACGGGGGGCCGAGAGACCCAGTACTTC
TRBV24-1,TRBD1,many,TRBJ2-3,CATSDLRDREPDTQYF,TGTGCCACCAGTGATTTGCGGGACAGGGAACCGGATACGCAGTATTTT